These T cell receptor beta chains were read from a single sample in a study of blood T cell repertoires in COVID-19. TCRdb's table, derived via immunoSEQ multiplex PCR, lists solely in-frame clones and lacks some. The data show some 200,000 clones, 70% to 90% seen once. The specimen sequenced was peripheral blood. Receptors originate from a man between 40 and 49 years old with active or convalescent COVID-19. CDR3s include the opening cysteine and the closing phenylalanine or tryptophan. The order of the fields is CDR3 protein, CDR3 DNA, V gene, J gene, clone size, D gene. The D gene is left open where the match is weak. Rows give clone size only sometimes, using once, few, many, or a class for an expanded clone.

CDR3 protein: CASSPGQLNTEAFF
CDR3 DNA: TGTGCCAGCTCACCTGGACAGTTGAACACTGAAGCTTTCTTT
V gene: TRBV18
J gene: TRBJ1-1
clone size: .
D gene: .

CDR3 protein: CASNSGGTDTQYF
CDR3 DNA: TGCGCCAGTAATTCGGGGGGCACAGATACGCAGTATTTT
V gene: TRBV10-1
J gene: TRBJ2-3
clone size: .
D gene: .

CDR3 protein: CSASAGGPSTDTQYF
CDR3 DNA: TGCAGTGCTAGTGCGGGGGGCCCTAGCACAGATACGCAGTATTTT
V gene: TRBV20-1
J gene: TRBJ2-3
clone size: .
D gene: TRBD2

CDR3 protein: CASSSRGGDEQYF
CDR3 DNA: TGTGCCAGTAGCTCCCGGGGGGGGGACGAGCAGTACTTC
V gene: TRBV19
J gene: TRBJ2-7
clone size: .
D gene: TRBD2

CDR3 protein: CASSPTGDYGYTF
CDR3 DNA: TGTGCCAGCAGCCCCACAGGTGACTATGGCTACACCTTC
V gene: TRBV7-9
J gene: TRBJ1-2
clone size: .
D gene: .

CDR3 protein: CASSQDGTSGGGRDTQYF
CDR3 DNA: TGCGCCAGCAGCCAAGATGGGACTAGCGGGGGTGGTAGGGATACGCAGTATTTT
V gene: TRBV4-3
J gene: TRBJ2-3
clone size: .
D gene: TRBD2

CDR3 protein: CASSLVGSEGNYGYTF
CDR3 DNA: TGTGCCAGCAGCCTCGTCGGTTCGGAGGGCAACTATGGCTACACCTTC
V gene: TRBV11-1
J gene: TRBJ1-2
clone size: .
D gene: .

CDR3 protein: CASSQDPNYGYTF
CDR3 DNA: TGCGCCAGCAGCCAGGATCCAAACTATGGCTACACCTTC
V gene: TRBV5-1
J gene: TRBJ1-2
clone size: once
D gene: .

CDR3 protein: CATSVTVQVWDTEAFF
CDR3 DNA: TGTGCCACCAGCGTGACCGTTCAGGTATGGGACACTGAAGCTTTCTTT
V gene: TRBV15
J gene: TRBJ1-1
clone size: .
D gene: .

CDR3 protein: CASSQNGGTVNTEAFF
CDR3 DNA: TGCGCCAGCAGCCAAAACGGAGGGACGGTGAACACTGAAGCTTTCTTT
V gene: TRBV4-1
J gene: TRBJ1-1
clone size: .
D gene: .

CDR3 protein: CASSDRANYGYTF
CDR3 DNA: TGTGCCAGCAGTGACAGGGCTAACTATGGCTACACCTTC
V gene: TRBV6-2/TRBV6-3
J gene: TRBJ1-2
clone size: .
D gene: TRBD1

CDR3 protein: CASSFPTGGKANYGYTF
CDR3 DNA: TGTGCCAGCAGTTTCCCGACAGGGGGCAAAGCTAACTATGGCTACACCTTC
V gene: TRBV28
J gene: TRBJ1-2
clone size: .
D gene: TRBD1

CDR3 protein: CASSILAGEYEQYF
CDR3 DNA: TGCGCCAGCTCTATACTAGCGGGGGAGTACGAGCAGTACTTC
V gene: TRBV5-1
J gene: TRBJ2-7
clone size: .
D gene: TRBD2

CDR3 protein: CASSLRIRVSEQYF
CDR3 DNA: TGTGCCAGCAGCCTTCGGATTCGGGTGAGTGAGCAGTACTTC
V gene: TRBV13
J gene: TRBJ2-7
clone size: .
D gene: .

CDR3 protein: CASSEATGSSGNTIYF
CDR3 DNA: TGTGCCAGCAGTGAAGCGACGGGGAGCTCTGGAAACACCATATATTTT
V gene: TRBV6-1
J gene: TRBJ1-3
clone size: .
D gene: .

CDR3 protein: CASRQQGSTGELFF
CDR3 DNA: TGTGCCAGCAGACAACAGGGGTCGACCGGGGAGCTGTTTTTT
V gene: TRBV27
J gene: TRBJ2-2
clone size: .
D gene: TRBD1

CDR3 protein: CASSPGGAPGDEQFF
CDR3 DNA: TGTGCCAGCAGCCCCGGGGGGGCCCCAGGGGATGAGCAGTTCTTC
V gene: TRBV28
J gene: TRBJ2-1
clone size: .
D gene: TRBD2

CDR3 protein: CASSIAGPSGTDTQYF
CDR3 DNA: TGTGCCAGTAGTATAGCCGGGCCTAGCGGCACAGATACGCAGTATTTT
V gene: TRBV19
J gene: TRBJ2-3
clone size: .
D gene: .

CDR3 protein: CASSINSPSGWGSPLHF
CDR3 DNA: TGTGCCAGTAGTATAAATTCTCCGTCGGGATGGGGATCACCCCTCCACTTT
V gene: TRBV19
J gene: TRBJ1-6
clone size: .
D gene: .

CDR3 protein: CAWRPQGAYEQYF
CDR3 DNA: TGTGCCTGGAGACCACAGGGGGCCTACGAGCAGTACTTC
V gene: TRBV30
J gene: TRBJ2-7
clone size: .
D gene: TRBD1

CDR3 protein: CSASRAAGGYTF
CDR3 DNA: TGCAGTGCTAGTAGGGCAGCGGGCGGCTACACCTTC
V gene: TRBV20-1
J gene: TRBJ1-2
clone size: .
D gene: .

CDR3 protein: CASSVGGYTQYF
CDR3 DNA: TGTGCCAGCAGTGTTGGTGGCTATACGCAGTATTTT
V gene: TRBV2
J gene: TRBJ2-3
clone size: .
D gene: .

CDR3 protein: CASSHYSTGNTEAFF
CDR3 DNA: TGCGCCAGCAGCCACTACTCGACAGGGAACACTGAAGCTTTCTTT
V gene: TRBV4-1
J gene: TRBJ1-1
clone size: .
D gene: .

CDR3 protein: CASSQGYGGTSNQPQHF
CDR3 DNA: TGTGCCAGCAGCCAAGGCTATGGGGGGACTAGCAATCAGCCCCAGCATTTT
V gene: TRBV3-1/TRBV3-2
J gene: TRBJ1-5
clone size: once
D gene: .

CDR3 protein: CASSLVDWTGAMNTEAFF
CDR3 DNA: TGTGCCAGCAGCTTAGTGGATTGGACAGGCGCGATGAACACTGAAGCTTTCTTT
V gene: TRBV7-8
J gene: TRBJ1-1
clone size: .
D gene: TRBD1

CDR3 protein: CATQGIGTGELFF
CDR3 DNA: TGTGCCACCCAGGGTATAGGGACCGGGGAGCTGTTTTTT
V gene: TRBV24-1
J gene: TRBJ2-2
clone size: .
D gene: .

CDR3 protein: CASSTDRGRWGGELFF
CDR3 DNA: TGCGCCAGCAGCACAGACAGGGGGCGCTGGGGCGGGGAGCTGTTTTTT
V gene: TRBV5-1
J gene: TRBJ2-2
clone size: .
D gene: TRBD1

CDR3 protein: CASSMGGGTYEQYF
CDR3 DNA: TGTGCCAGTAGTATGGGCGGGGGAACCTACGAGCAGTACTTC
V gene: TRBV19
J gene: TRBJ2-7
clone size: .
D gene: TRBD2

CDR3 protein: CASSIAAITLAYSNQPQHF
CDR3 DNA: TGTGCCAGTAGTATAGCTGCGATTACCCTAGCTTATAGCAATCAGCCCCAGCATTTT
V gene: TRBV19
J gene: TRBJ1-5
clone size: .
D gene: .

CDR3 protein: CASSPQWEGRGLNYGYTF
CDR3 DNA: TGTGCCAGCAGCCCTCAGTGGGAGGGTAGAGGTCTTAACTATGGCTACACCTTC
V gene: TRBV5-4
J gene: TRBJ1-2
clone size: once
D gene: .

CDR3 protein: CATSYTGTGSNQPQHF
CDR3 DNA: TGTGCCACCAGCTACACCGGGACAGGTAGCAATCAGCCCCAGCATTTT
V gene: TRBV15
J gene: TRBJ1-5
clone size: .
D gene: TRBD1

CDR3 protein: CASSSRGEGTGELFF
CDR3 DNA: TGTGCCAGCAGCTCGCGGGGCGAGGGCACCGGGGAGCTGTTTTTT
V gene: TRBV11-3
J gene: TRBJ2-2
clone size: .
D gene: .

CDR3 protein: CASSQLGGTTGELFF
CDR3 DNA: TGTGCCAGCAGCCAATTAGGAGGGACCACCGGGGAGCTGTTTTTT
V gene: TRBV3-1/TRBV3-2
J gene: TRBJ2-2
clone size: once
D gene: .

CDR3 protein: CASSAIPGQRSGANVLTF
CDR3 DNA: TGTGCCAGCAGTGCAATACCGGGACAACGCTCTGGGGCCAACGTCCTGACTTTC
V gene: TRBV28
J gene: TRBJ2-6
clone size: .
D gene: .

CDR3 protein: CASSFAQANSGNTIYF
CDR3 DNA: TGTGCCAGCAGCTTCGCACAGGCTAACTCTGGAAACACCATATATTTT
V gene: TRBV5-8
J gene: TRBJ1-3
clone size: .
D gene: .

CDR3 protein: CASSLGGGASTF
CDR3 DNA: TGTGCCAGCAGCTTGGGGGGAGGGGCGTCCACCTTC
V gene: TRBV7-2
J gene: TRBJ1-2
clone size: .
D gene: .

CDR3 protein: CASSYGPAGYTF
CDR3 DNA: TGTGCCAGCAGTTATGGGCCTGCTGGCTACACCTTC
V gene: TRBV6-6
J gene: TRBJ1-2
clone size: .
D gene: .

CDR3 protein: CASTPLRGKDSNYGYTF
CDR3 DNA: TGTGCCAGCACCCCCCTGCGGGGAAAGGATTCTAACTATGGCTACACCTTC
V gene: TRBV28
J gene: TRBJ1-2
clone size: once
D gene: .

CDR3 protein: CASSLDGTDSPLHF
CDR3 DNA: TGCGCCAGCAGCCTTGATGGGACAGATTCACCCCTCCACTTT
V gene: TRBV4-1
J gene: TRBJ1-6
clone size: .
D gene: TRBD1

CDR3 protein: CASSPWTESSYEQYF
CDR3 DNA: TGTGCCAGCAGCCCTTGGACAGAAAGCTCCTACGAGCAGTACTTC
V gene: TRBV4-2
J gene: TRBJ2-7
clone size: .
D gene: .

CDR3 protein: CASSLERGLEAFF
CDR3 DNA: TGTGCCAGCAGCTTAGAGCGGGGGCTTGAAGCTTTCTTT
V gene: TRBV13
J gene: TRBJ1-1
clone size: .
D gene: .

CDR3 protein: CATGLAANTGELFF
CDR3 DNA: TGTGCCACCGGACTAGCGGCGAACACCGGGGAGCTGTTTTTT
V gene: TRBV7-3
J gene: TRBJ2-2
clone size: .
D gene: TRBD2

CDR3 protein: CASSRRGGTLGYTF
CDR3 DNA: TGTGCCAGCAGCCGACGGGGGGGTACACTTGGCTACACCTTC
V gene: TRBV6-5
J gene: TRBJ1-2
clone size: .
D gene: .

CDR3 protein: CASSLVASGVILNYEQYF
CDR3 DNA: TGTGCCAGCAGCTTAGTTGCTAGCGGGGTTATTCTGAACTACGAGCAGTACTTC
V gene: TRBV7-9
J gene: TRBJ2-7
clone size: .
D gene: TRBD2

CDR3 protein: CASSSQGSGNTIYF
CDR3 DNA: TGCGCCAGCAGCAGTCAGGGTTCTGGAAACACCATATATTTT
V gene: TRBV10-1
J gene: TRBJ1-3
clone size: .
D gene: .

CDR3 protein: CASSKGPLLRDRSLSGQFF
CDR3 DNA: TGTGCCAGCAGCAAAGGTCCCCTCCTCCGGGACAGGAGTTTATCGGGGCAGTTCTTC
V gene: TRBV21-1
J gene: TRBJ2-1
clone size: .
D gene: .

CDR3 protein: CASSLMGGTEAFF
CDR3 DNA: TGTGCCAGCAGCTTAATGGGGGGCACTGAAGCTTTCTTT
V gene: TRBV11-1
J gene: TRBJ1-1
clone size: .
D gene: .

CDR3 protein: CAISETYRKGSETQYF
CDR3 DNA: TGTGCCATCAGTGAGACGTACAGAAAAGGTTCGGAGACCCAGTACTTC
V gene: TRBV10-3
J gene: TRBJ2-5
clone size: .
D gene: .

CDR3 protein: CASSLSLGGETQYF
CDR3 DNA: TGTGCCAGCAGCTTGTCTCTTGGAGGGGAGACCCAGTACTTC
V gene: TRBV7-2
J gene: TRBJ2-5
clone size: .
D gene: .

CDR3 protein: CASSVAAGGTGNEQFF
CDR3 DNA: TGTGCCAGCAGCGTAGCCGCGGGGGGGACGGGGAATGAGCAGTTCTTC
V gene: TRBV9
J gene: TRBJ2-1
clone size: .
D gene: TRBD2

CDR3 protein: CASSLKTTGLPLHF
CDR3 DNA: TGTGCCAGCAGCTTAAAGACGACAGGGCTACCCCTCCACTTT
V gene: TRBV7-2
J gene: TRBJ1-6
clone size: .
D gene: TRBD1

CDR3 protein: CASSLWTGVGNTIYF
CDR3 DNA: TGCGCCAGCAGCTTGTGGACAGGGGTTGGAAACACCATATATTTT
V gene: TRBV5-1
J gene: TRBJ1-3
clone size: .
D gene: TRBD1

CDR3 protein: CASSTRQRSDVSGANVLTF
CDR3 DNA: TGTGCCAGCAGCACTCGCCAGCGCAGCGACGTCTCTGGGGCCAACGTCCTGACTTTC
V gene: TRBV21-1
J gene: TRBJ2-6
clone size: .
D gene: .

CDR3 protein: CATKPPAGRLNQPQHF
CDR3 DNA: TGTGCCACTAAACCTCCGGCGGGCCGCCTCAATCAGCCCCAGCATTTT
V gene: TRBV19
J gene: TRBJ1-5
clone size: .
D gene: .

CDR3 protein: CASSSVKGTGGGYTF
CDR3 DNA: TGCGCCAGCAGCTCCGTAAAAGGGACAGGGGGCGGCTACACCTTC
V gene: TRBV5-1
J gene: TRBJ1-2
clone size: once
D gene: TRBD1

CDR3 protein: CASSIFRGPGTGELFF
CDR3 DNA: TGTGCCAGTAGTATATTCAGGGGGCCTGGCACCGGGGAGCTGTTTTTT
V gene: TRBV19
J gene: TRBJ2-2
clone size: .
D gene: TRBD1

CDR3 protein: CASSVGPGPTYEQYF
CDR3 DNA: TGTGCCAGCAGTGTCGGTCCGGGTCCCACCTACGAGCAGTACTTC
V gene: TRBV27
J gene: TRBJ2-7
clone size: .
D gene: .

CDR3 protein: CASSQTDRVNTEAFF
CDR3 DNA: TGTGCCAGCAGCCAGACTGACAGGGTGAACACTGAAGCTTTCTTT
V gene: TRBV4-2
J gene: TRBJ1-1
clone size: .
D gene: TRBD1